Below, one T cell receptor beta chain is given with its context. The data derive from a study of cytomegalovirus exposure and HLA in healthy donors. The V and J ends lost 0 bases and 4 bases respectively, with 10 bases between them. The CDR3 is 15 residues long. Germline loops: CDR1 MGHRA, CDR2 YSYEKL. Using immunoSEQ multiplex PCR, the repertoire was profiled, and TCRdb retains in-frame clones only, with some absent. Of 150,000 to 200,000 clones in the sample, around four fifths were seen once. The TCR comes from a man younger than 40 in good health and CMV-seropositive. The V gene is TRBV4-1, the J gene TRBJ1-3; D is unclear. The sequenced sample was PBMCs. In DNA, the CDR3 is TGCGCCAGCAGCCAAGATTTCACGGAGGGAAACACCATATATTTT. Translated, it gives CASSQDFTEGNTIYF.